These 29 T cell receptor beta chains were sequenced from one sample in a study of blood T cell repertoires in COVID-19. TCRdb keeps only in-frame clones here, not all; method: immunoSEQ multiplex PCR. Among a few hundred thousand clones, about nine tenths were seen once, and the ten largest hold just under 7%. The sample was peripheral blood. The receptors shown here come from a woman aged 30 to 39 who had recovered from COVID-19.

The rearrangement uses TRBV28 and TRBJ1-2, with D possibly being TRBD1 (5 bases). CDR3 size: 11 residues. The V end lost 7 bases, the J end lost 6 bases, and 9 bases lay between the germline ends. In germline, CDR1 is MDHEN, CDR2 SYDVKM. The CDR3 loop is CASIGGDGYTF. The CDR3 region has the DNA TGTGCCAGCATTGGGGGGGATGGCTACACCTTC.

This rearrangement joins TRBV7-9 to TRBJ2-5; D is possibly TRBD2 (5 bases). This CDR3 has 12 residues. V was pared by 4 bases and J by 4 bases, with 7 bases between. Germline-derived CDR1 and CDR2 are SEHNR and FQNEAQ (reference sequence). Here the CDR3 DNA reads TGTGCCAGCAGCTCGAGCGGAGAGACCCAGTACTTC. This translates into CASSSSGETQYF. Based on the CDR3 plus reference TRBV7-9 and TRBJ2-5, the full variable domain is DTGVSQNPRHKITKRGQNVTFRCDPISEHNRLYWYRQTLGQGPEFLTYFQNEAQLEKSRLLSDRFSAERPKGSFSTLEIQRTEQGDSAMYLCASSSSGETQYFGPGTRLLVL.

V and J are TRBV2 and TRBJ2-5, with D possibly matching TRBD2 (5 bases). CDR3 length equals 14 residues. Per germline, CDR1 SNHLY and CDR2 FYNNEI. The V gene lost 10 bases and the J gene lost 2 bases, with 17 bases spanning the gap. CDR3 bases: TGTGCCATCCGTCGGGATGCCGGGCAAGAGACCCAGTACTTC. Amino acid sequence: CAIRRDAGQETQYF.

The chain combines TRBV6-6 with TRBJ1-4, with a weak D call TRBD1 (6 bases). V was cut by 10 bases and J by 6 bases, with 18 bases left in between. Germline CDR1 reads MNHNY; CDR2 reads SVGAGI (reference sequence). The CDR3 loop spans 14 amino acids. CDR3 sequence (DNA): TGTGCCACACAGGACAGTCCTAAAGATGAAAAACTGTTTTTT. Translation: CATQDSPKDEKLFF.

The rearrangement uses TRBV19 and TRBJ1-1; no clear D. Germline CDR1 and CDR2: LNHDA and SQIVND (reference sequence). V was trimmed by 3 bases and J by 0 bases, leaving 8 bases between them. CDR3 length: 14 amino acids. DNA for the CDR3: TGTGCCAGTAGTATCTTAGAAATGAACACTGAAGCTTTCTTT. This translates into CASSILEMNTEAFF.

J is TRBJ2-2 and V is TRBV28, with 7 bases lining up with TRBD1. CDR1 and CDR2 (germline): MDHEN, SYDVKM. This CDR3 spans 16 amino acids. V dropped 8 bases and J dropped 3; count of bases not matched to a gene: 12. In nucleotides, the CDR3 is TGTGCCAGCCAAAAACCGGGACAGATACACACCGGGGAGCTGTTTTTT. It yields the protein CASQKPGQIHTGELFF.

The chain recombines TRBV7-9 with TRBJ1-1; no clear D. The germline CDR1 and CDR2 sequences are SEHNR and FQNEAQ (reference sequence). Trimming took 3 bases from V and 4 from J, leaving 12 bases between them. CDR3 length: 14 amino acids. This chain's CDR3 is CASSLNAAVTEAFF. The CDR3 coding sequence is TGTGCCAGCAGCTTGAATGCGGCCGTCACTGAAGCTTTCTTT.

This sequence joins TRBV2 and TRBJ2-5, with D maybe TRBD1 (5 bases). Germline CDR1 reads SNHLY; CDR2 reads FYNNEI. There are 12 residues in the CDR3. Trimming stripped 6 bases from V and 5 bases from J, with 10 bases between. In DNA form, the CDR3 reads TGTGCCAGCAGGGGGCTTTGGGAGACCCAGTACTTC. Translated: CASRGLWETQYF.

The rearrangement uses TRBV19 and TRBJ2-7; 12 bases match TRBD2. This CDR3 is built from 15 residues. V was clipped by 1 base and J by 7 bases; unmatched bases: 5. Germline V gene sequence: CDR1 LNHDA, CDR2 SQIVND (reference sequence). CDR3 sequence reads: CASSIAPGLAGEQYF. In DNA form, the CDR3 reads TGTGCCAGTAGTATAGCCCCGGGACTAGCGGGTGAGCAGTACTTC.

Only a few counts were recorded for this clone. Other nucleotide sequences from this sample produce the same CDR3. The V gene is TRBV19, the J gene TRBJ1-5, with no clear D. V was pared by 3 bases and J by 5 bases, with 8 bases between. Germline-derived CDR1 and CDR2 are LNHDA and SQIVND (reference sequence). This CDR3 is built from 13 residues. The CDR3: CASSMGRDQPQHF. The DNA of the CDR3 is TGTGCCAGTAGTATGGGTCGGGATCAGCCCCAGCATTTT.

The rearrangement joins TRBV7-2 to TRBJ1-4; TRBD1 matches at 7 bases. The germline CDR1 and CDR2 sequences are SGHTA and FQGNSA. This CDR3 has 15 amino acids. V was pared by 4 bases and J by 7 bases, with 9 bases of the junction left unmatched. This chain's CDR3 is CASSSGQPPSEKLFF. DNA of the CDR3: TGTGCCAGCAGCTCGGGACAGCCGCCTTCTGAAAAACTGTTTTTT.

The rearrangement uses TRBV29-1 and TRBJ1-2; TRBD1 might be the D (6 bases). Germline V gene lookup returns CDR1 SQVTM and CDR2 ANQGSEA. The CDR3 spans 14 residues. V lost 4 bases, J lost 3 bases, and 15 bases lay in between. CDR3 in amino acids: CSVGRPGQDYGYTF. CDR3 nucleotide sequence: TGCAGCGTTGGAAGGCCGGGACAAGACTATGGCTACACCTTC.

The J gene is TRBJ2-3, the V gene TRBV2; perhaps TRBD2 as D (6 bases). The CDR3 sequence is 14 residues long. Trimming pared 7 bases from V and 5 bases from J, leaving 16 bases between. Germline V CDR1 and CDR2: SNHLY, FYNNEI. The CDR3 region is CASIPPSVGDTQYF. CDR3 in DNA: TGTGCCAGCATCCCTCCTAGCGTCGGAGATACGCAGTATTTT.

The V call is TRBV6-5, the J call TRBJ2-1; 12 bases align to TRBD2. The CDR3 extends over 15 amino acids. V was clipped by 6 bases and J by 5 bases; unmatched bases: 5. Germline-derived CDR1 and CDR2 are MNHEY and SVGAGI. The CDR3 spells CASSWGLAGDNEQFF. The CDR3 DNA reads TGTGCCAGCAGCTGGGGACTAGCGGGCGACAATGAGCAGTTCTTC.

The CDR3 reads CASSYAGTEMNTEAFF. Written as DNA, the CDR3 is TGTGCCAGCAGTTACGCGGGGACAGAGATGAACACTGAAGCTTTCTTT. V gene TRBV6-6 combines with J gene TRBJ1-1; TRBD1 matches 7 bases. V dropped 2 bases and J dropped 0; count of bases not matched to a gene: 6. CDR1 is MNHNY and CDR2 is SVGAGI in the germline V gene (reference sequence). This CDR3 region has 16 residues.

This chain joins TRBV19 and TRBJ2-4; 12 bases fit TRBD1. Germline CDR1 LNHDA, CDR2 SQIVND (reference sequence). V gave up 6 bases and J gave up 2 bases; unmatched junction bases: 14. The CDR3 extends over 19 amino acids. DNA for the CDR3: TGTGCCAGTAGGAGGGGACAGGGGGCGAGAAGTAGCACCAAAAACATTCAGTACTTC. It codes for CASRRGQGARSSTKNIQYF.

This chain links TRBV6-1 with TRBJ1-1; the match to TRBD1 covers 8 bases. The germline gives CDR1 MNHNS, CDR2 SASEGT. The CDR3 runs to 14 residues. The trim removed 3 bases at V and 6 bases at J, leaving 6 bases unmatched. The CDR3 reads CASSDRGRFAEAFF. CDR3 coding DNA: TGTGCCAGCAGTGACAGGGGGCGCTTCGCTGAAGCTTTCTTT.

The V and J genes are TRBV15 and TRBJ1-5, with a possible D match to TRBD1 (6 bases). Germline CDR1 is LNHNV and CDR2 is YYDKDF (reference sequence). Trimming left V 0 bases short and J 15 bases short, with 15 bases between. The CDR3 sequence is 13 residues long. CDR3 protein: CATSRDPEDRTHF. As DNA, the CDR3 is TGTGCCACCAGCAGAGATCCTGAGGACAGAACGCATTTT. The complete variable domain, with remaining parts taken from reference TRBV15 and TRBJ1-5, reads DAMVIQNPRYQVTQFGKPVTLSCSQTLNHNVMYWYQQKSSQAPKLLFHYYDKDFNNEADTPDNFQSRRPNTSFCFLDIRSPGLGDTAMYLCATSRDPEDRTHFGDGTRLSIL.

The chain has TRBV2 and TRBJ1-6; D possibly corresponds to TRBD1 (6 bases). This CDR3 has 14 residues. Deletions cut 8 bases from V and 8 bases from J, with 16 bases between. The germline V gene encodes CDR1 SNHLY and CDR2 FYNNEI. The CDR3 DNA reads TGTGCCAGCGACGGGACGACAGGTGATTCACCCCTCCACTTT. Protein: CASDGTTGDSPLHF.

The chain combines TRBV14 with TRBJ2-7; the D gene is possibly TRBD1 (5 bases). The CDR3 extends over 13 amino acids. V dropped 0 bases and J dropped 10 bases, with 13 bases sitting between them. Germline V gene data show CDR1 as SGHDN and CDR2 as FVKESK. CDR3 sequence reads: CASSQDIQGQQYF. The CDR3 region has the DNA TGTGCCAGCAGCCAAGATATCCAGGGTCAACAGTACTTC. The variable domain in full, with the rest retrieved from reference TRBV14 and TRBJ2-7, is EAGVTQFPSHSVIEKGQTVTLRCDPISGHDNLYWYRRVMGKEIKFLLHFVKESKQDESGMPNNRFLAERTGGTYSTLKVQPAELEDSGVYFCASSQDIQGQQYFGPGTRLTVT.

The chain carries TRBV4-3 and TRBJ2-4, with D hard to call. This CDR3 comprises 14 residues. Germline-derived CDR1 and CDR2 are LGHNA and YSLEER. Trimming left V 4 bases short and J 5 bases short, with 12 bases between. The DNA of the CDR3 is TGCGCCAGCAGCCTGAGTAGAAATCAAAACATTCAGTACTTC. Translation gives CASSLSRNQNIQYF.

Here the CDR3 reads CATQAGLWETQYF. The CDR3 nucleotides are TGTGCCACCCAAGCGGGCCTTTGGGAGACCCAGTACTTC. This rearrangement joins TRBV19 to TRBJ2-5, with D maybe TRBD2 (6 bases). Trimming left V 10 bases short and J 5 bases short, with 17 bases between. The CDR3 totals 13 residues. Germline V gives CDR1 LNHDA, CDR2 SQIVND (reference sequence).

This chain joins TRBV27 and TRBJ2-5; D remains unclear. CDR1 MNHEY and CDR2 SMNVEV come from the germline V gene (reference sequence). Trimming took 2 bases from V and 4 from J, leaving 14 bases between them. This CDR3 contains 15 residues. The CDR3: CASSLTGLAAETQYF. The CDR3 DNA reads as TGTGCCAGCAGTTTAACGGGTTTGGCCGCAGAGACCCAGTACTTC.

CDR3 region: CASSTTSGGGVNEQFF. In DNA, the CDR3 is TGCGCCAGCAGCACAACGTCGGGAGGAGGGGTCAATGAGCAGTTCTTC. The chain couples TRBV5-1 to TRBJ2-1, with 7 positions matching TRBD2. The trim removed 4 bases at V and 6 bases at J, leaving 13 bases unmatched. Germline V lookup: CDR1 SGHRS, CDR2 YFSETQ. This CDR3 spans 16 amino acids.

This chain joins TRBV29-1 and TRBJ2-5; 10 nucleotides match TRBD1. The CDR3 is 15 amino acids. The trim removed 4 bases at V and 3 bases at J, leaving 8 bases unmatched. Germline lookup yields CDR1 SQVTM and CDR2 ANQGSEA. CDR3 DNA sequence: TGCAGCGTTGTGGGAGACAGGGGGCACGAAGAGACCCAGTACTTC. Amino acids: CSVVGDRGHEETQYF.

The CDR3 coding sequence is TGTGCCAGCACCATCAGGGACTTTTACAATGAGCAGTTCTTC. Protein product: CASTIRDFYNEQFF. The rearrangement uses TRBV2 and TRBJ2-1; D might be TRBD2 (6 bases). This CDR3 is 14 amino acids long. Trimming left V 7 bases short and J 4 bases short, with 14 bases between. The germline gives CDR1 SNHLY, CDR2 FYNNEI.

This chain connects TRBV23-1 to TRBJ1-2; D not certain. TRBV23-1 is placed among ORFs of uncertain function. V was shortened by 2 bases and J by 0 bases, with 13 bases between the two germline ends. The CDR3 runs to 16 residues. This CDR3 is CASSQLGPGTNYGYTF. The DNA of the CDR3 is TGCGCCAGCAGTCAACTGGGTCCAGGCACTAACTATGGCTACACCTTC.

The chain combines TRBV19 with TRBJ2-1, with D possibly being TRBD1 (6 bases). Deletions cut 3 bases from V and 10 bases from J, with 13 bases between. Germline CDR1 reads LNHDA; CDR2 reads SQIVND (reference sequence). The CDR3 consists of 13 residues. The CDR3 DNA is TGTGCCAGTAGTATTGGGCAGGGGCGCGAGCAGTTCTTC. This sequence encodes CASSIGQGREQFF.

The genes are TRBV5-1 and TRBJ2-7, with 8 bases lining up with TRBD1. Unmatched junction bases numbered 4, after V lost 0 bases and J lost 2 bases. The CDR3 is 15 residues long. Germline CDR1 is SGHRS and CDR2 is YFSETQ. The CDR3 protein is CASSLAGQGAYEQYF. CDR3 nucleotide sequence: TGCGCCAGCAGCTTGGCCGGACAGGGTGCCTACGAGCAGTACTTC.